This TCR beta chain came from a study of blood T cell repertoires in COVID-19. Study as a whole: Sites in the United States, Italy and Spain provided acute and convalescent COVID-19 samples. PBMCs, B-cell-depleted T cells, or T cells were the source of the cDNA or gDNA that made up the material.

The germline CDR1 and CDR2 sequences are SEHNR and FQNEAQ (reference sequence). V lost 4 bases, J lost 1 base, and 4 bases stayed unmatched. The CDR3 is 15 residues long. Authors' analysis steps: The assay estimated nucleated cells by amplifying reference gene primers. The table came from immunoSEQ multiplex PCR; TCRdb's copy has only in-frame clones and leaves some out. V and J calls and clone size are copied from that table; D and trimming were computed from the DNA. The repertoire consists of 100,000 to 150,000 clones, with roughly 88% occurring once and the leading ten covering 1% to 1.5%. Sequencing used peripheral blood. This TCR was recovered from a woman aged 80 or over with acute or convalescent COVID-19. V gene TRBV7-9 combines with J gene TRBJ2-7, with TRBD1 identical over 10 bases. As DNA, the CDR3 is TGTGCCAGCAGCTCGGGACAGGGGATTTCCTACGAGCAGTACTTC. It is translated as CASSSGQGISYEQYF.